A selection of T cell receptor beta chains follows, all from one sample in a study of blood T cell repertoires in COVID-19. Libraries were prepared by immunoSEQ multiplex PCR; TCRdb keeps only in-frame clonotypes and omits some of them. This sample has approximately 82,000 clones, with roughly 89% found just once. The sample consisted of peripheral blood. Receptor source: a man aged 65 to 79 with active or convalescent COVID-19. Each CDR3 is given with its conserved first and last residue. The order of the fields is V gene, J gene, clone size, D gene, CDR3 protein, CDR3 DNA. The D gene is left open where the match is weak. Part of the rows lack a size; the others show once, few, many or a class for expanded clones.

V gene: TRBV30
J gene: TRBJ1-5
clone size: -
D gene: -
CDR3 protein: CAWSFTGNQPQHF
CDR3 DNA: TGTGCCTGGAGTTTTACAGGGAATCAGCCCCAGCATTTT

V gene: TRBV5-1
J gene: TRBJ1-3
clone size: -
D gene: TRBD1
CDR3 protein: CASSFSGTGIGNTIYF
CDR3 DNA: TGCGCCAGCAGCTTCTCCGGGACAGGGATTGGAAACACCATATATTTT

V gene: TRBV9
J gene: TRBJ1-3
clone size: once
D gene: TRBD1
CDR3 protein: CASSVSTGGSSGNTIYF
CDR3 DNA: TGTGCCAGCAGCGTATCGACAGGGGGGAGCTCTGGAAACACCATATATTTT

V gene: TRBV5-1
J gene: TRBJ1-2
clone size: -
D gene: TRBD1
CDR3 protein: CASTDRGTYGYTF
CDR3 DNA: TGCGCCAGCACCGACAGGGGAACTTATGGCTACACCTTC

V gene: TRBV12-3/TRBV12-4
J gene: TRBJ1-3
clone size: few
D gene: -
CDR3 protein: CASSLRVGNTIYF
CDR3 DNA: TGTGCCAGCAGTTTGAGGGTTGGAAACACCATATATTTT

V gene: TRBV30
J gene: TRBJ2-3
clone size: -
D gene: TRBD1
CDR3 protein: CAYGTGSVGDTQYF
CDR3 DNA: TGTGCCTATGGGACAGGGTCGGTAGGGGATACGCAGTATTTT

V gene: TRBV9
J gene: TRBJ2-1
clone size: -
D gene: TRBD1
CDR3 protein: CASSVPGQYNEQFF
CDR3 DNA: TGTGCCAGCAGCGTGCCGGGACAGTACAATGAGCAGTTCTTC

V gene: TRBV6-4
J gene: TRBJ1-2
clone size: -
D gene: TRBD1
CDR3 protein: CASSDPYRGGGYTF
CDR3 DNA: TGTGCCAGCAGTGACCCGTACAGGGGCGGTGGCTACACCTTC

V gene: TRBV5-1
J gene: TRBJ1-5
clone size: -
D gene: -
CDR3 protein: CASSPGGGDQPQHF
CDR3 DNA: TGCGCCAGCAGCCCGGGGGGGGGCGATCAGCCCCAGCATTTT

V gene: TRBV5-4
J gene: TRBJ2-7
clone size: -
D gene: -
CDR3 protein: CASSFQTGHTGPYEQYF
CDR3 DNA: TGTGCCAGCAGCTTTCAAACGGGACATACTGGCCCCTACGAGCAGTACTTC

V gene: TRBV7-9
J gene: TRBJ1-4
clone size: -
D gene: -
CDR3 protein: CASSPAGTGEKLFF
CDR3 DNA: TGTGCCAGCAGCCCAGCCGGGACTGGTGAAAAACTGTTTTTT

V gene: TRBV2
J gene: TRBJ2-5
clone size: once
D gene: TRBD2
CDR3 protein: CASSDAGGPWETQYF
CDR3 DNA: TGTGCCAGCAGTGACGCGGGAGGGCCCTGGGAGACCCAGTACTTC

V gene: TRBV28
J gene: TRBJ2-7
clone size: -
D gene: TRBD1
CDR3 protein: CASSSPGQGLYEQYF
CDR3 DNA: TGTGCCAGCAGTTCCCCGGGACAGGGGCTCTACGAGCAGTACTTC

V gene: TRBV4-1
J gene: TRBJ2-3
clone size: -
D gene: TRBD2
CDR3 protein: CASSQSTSGGSTDTQYF
CDR3 DNA: TGCGCCAGCAGCCAATCTACTAGCGGAGGGAGCACAGATACGCAGTATTTT

V gene: TRBV28
J gene: TRBJ2-1
clone size: -
D gene: TRBD2
CDR3 protein: CASSRRGAGGNEQFF
CDR3 DNA: TGTGCCAGCAGTCGACGGGGAGCGGGAGGAAATGAGCAGTTCTTC

V gene: TRBV1
J gene: TRBJ1-5
clone size: -
D gene: -
CDR3 protein: CTSSQAQVCFFSNQPQHF
CDR3 DNA: TGCACCAGCAGCCAGGCACAGGTCTGCTTTTTTAGCAATCAGCCCCAGCATTTT

V gene: TRBV5-1
J gene: TRBJ1-3
clone size: -
D gene: -
CDR3 protein: CASSLAGSDSGNTIYF
CDR3 DNA: TGCGCCAGCAGCTTGGCAGGGTCCGACTCTGGAAACACCATATATTTT

V gene: TRBV11-2
J gene: TRBJ1-1
clone size: -
D gene: TRBD1
CDR3 protein: CASSPTAGGTEAFF
CDR3 DNA: TGTGCCAGCAGCCCAACGGCAGGGGGCACTGAAGCTTTCTTT

V gene: TRBV7-9
J gene: TRBJ2-1
clone size: -
D gene: TRBD2
CDR3 protein: CASSPLRLAGADEQFF
CDR3 DNA: TGTGCCAGCAGCCCCCTCCGACTAGCGGGAGCAGATGAGCAGTTCTTC

V gene: TRBV14
J gene: TRBJ2-3
clone size: -
D gene: TRBD1
CDR3 protein: CASSRSQGAADTQYF
CDR3 DNA: TGTGCCAGCAGCCGTTCACAGGGGGCCGCAGATACGCAGTATTTT

V gene: TRBV5-5
J gene: TRBJ1-1
clone size: -
D gene: -
CDR3 protein: CASSFMALRETEAFF
CDR3 DNA: TGTGCCAGCAGCTTCATGGCCCTGAGGGAAACTGAAGCTTTCTTT

V gene: TRBV7-2
J gene: TRBJ2-1
clone size: -
D gene: -
CDR3 protein: CASSLVGPSTSNEQFF
CDR3 DNA: TGTGCCAGCAGCTTAGTAGGGCCTAGCACCTCTAATGAGCAGTTCTTC

V gene: TRBV3-1/TRBV3-2
J gene: TRBJ1-2
clone size: -
D gene: -
CDR3 protein: CASSQDPRGGYGYTF
CDR3 DNA: TGTGCCAGCAGCCAAGATCCAAGGGGCGGCTATGGCTACACCTTC

V gene: TRBV2
J gene: TRBJ1-4
clone size: -
D gene: -
CDR3 protein: CASSPDRYNEKLFF
CDR3 DNA: TGTGCCAGCAGCCCCGACAGGTATAATGAAAAACTGTTTTTT

V gene: TRBV14
J gene: TRBJ1-2
clone size: -
D gene: -
CDR3 protein: CASSQGTGLYGYTF
CDR3 DNA: TGTGCCAGCAGCCAAGGCACGGGATTATATGGCTACACCTTC

V gene: TRBV5-4
J gene: TRBJ2-7
clone size: -
D gene: -
CDR3 protein: CATTLQGGYEQYF
CDR3 DNA: TGTGCCACCACACTTCAGGGAGGCTACGAGCAGTACTTC

V gene: TRBV28
J gene: TRBJ1-4
clone size: -
D gene: TRBD1
CDR3 protein: CASSLPQGGEKLFF
CDR3 DNA: TGTGCCAGCAGTTTACCGCAGGGGGGAGAAAAACTGTTTTTT

V gene: TRBV10-3
J gene: TRBJ2-3
clone size: -
D gene: -
CDR3 protein: CAISEISGRPTDTQYF
CDR3 DNA: TGTGCCATCAGTGAAATTTCAGGGCGCCCCACAGATACGCAGTATTTT